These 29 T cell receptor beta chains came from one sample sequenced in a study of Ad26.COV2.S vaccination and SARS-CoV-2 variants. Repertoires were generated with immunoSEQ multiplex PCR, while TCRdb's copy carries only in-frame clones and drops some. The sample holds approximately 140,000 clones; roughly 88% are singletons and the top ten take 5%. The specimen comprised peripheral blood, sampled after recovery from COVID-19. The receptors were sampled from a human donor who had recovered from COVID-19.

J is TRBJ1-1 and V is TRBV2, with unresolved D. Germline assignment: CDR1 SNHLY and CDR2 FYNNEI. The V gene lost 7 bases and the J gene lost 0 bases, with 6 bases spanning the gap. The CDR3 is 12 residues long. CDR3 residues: CASTKLNTEAFF. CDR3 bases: TGTGCCAGCACGAAGCTGAACACTGAAGCTTTCTTT.

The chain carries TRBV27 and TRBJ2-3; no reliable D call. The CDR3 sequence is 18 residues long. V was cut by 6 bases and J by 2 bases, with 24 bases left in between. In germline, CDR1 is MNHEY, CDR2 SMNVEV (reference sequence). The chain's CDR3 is CASSPSLGALTLTDTQYF. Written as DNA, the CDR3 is TGTGCCAGCAGCCCATCCCTAGGCGCTTTGACCCTCACAGATACGCAGTATTTT.

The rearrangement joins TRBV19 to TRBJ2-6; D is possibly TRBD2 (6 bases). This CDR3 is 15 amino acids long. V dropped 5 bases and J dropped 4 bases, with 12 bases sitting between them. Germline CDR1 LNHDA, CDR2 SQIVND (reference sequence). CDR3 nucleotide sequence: TGTGCCAGTAGTGTCCGCGGGGTAGGGGCCAACGTCCTGACTTTC. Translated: CASSVRGVGANVLTF.

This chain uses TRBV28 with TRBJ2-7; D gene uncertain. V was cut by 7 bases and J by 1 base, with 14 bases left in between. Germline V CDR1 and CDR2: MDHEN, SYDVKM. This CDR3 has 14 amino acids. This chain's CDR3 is CASISGSLSYEQYF. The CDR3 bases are TGTGCCAGCATCTCCGGGTCTCTTTCCTACGAGCAGTACTTC.

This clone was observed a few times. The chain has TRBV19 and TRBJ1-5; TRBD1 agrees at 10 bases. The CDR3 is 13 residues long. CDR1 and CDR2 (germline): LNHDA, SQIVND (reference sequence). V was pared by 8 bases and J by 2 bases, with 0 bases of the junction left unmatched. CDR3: CASGTGGNQPQHF. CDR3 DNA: TGTGCCAGTGGGACAGGGGGCAATCAGCCCCAGCATTTT. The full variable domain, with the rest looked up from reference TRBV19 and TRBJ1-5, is DGGITQSPKYLFRKEGQNVTLSCEQNLNHDAMYWYRQDPGQGLRLIYYSQIVNDFQKGDIAEGYSVSREKKESFPLTVTSAQKNPTAFYLCASGTGGNQPQHFGDGTRLSIL.

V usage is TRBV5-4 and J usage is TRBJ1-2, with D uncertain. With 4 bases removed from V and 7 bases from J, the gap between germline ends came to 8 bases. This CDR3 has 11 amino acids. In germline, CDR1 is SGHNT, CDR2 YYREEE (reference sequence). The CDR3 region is CASSGQVGYTF. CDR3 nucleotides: TGTGCCAGCAGCGGTCAAGTTGGCTACACCTTC.

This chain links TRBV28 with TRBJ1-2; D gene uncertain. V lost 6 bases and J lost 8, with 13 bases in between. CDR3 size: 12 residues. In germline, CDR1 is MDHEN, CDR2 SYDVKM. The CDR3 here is CASRGRARGYTF. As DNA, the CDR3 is TGTGCCAGCAGGGGGAGGGCGAGGGGCTACACCTTC.

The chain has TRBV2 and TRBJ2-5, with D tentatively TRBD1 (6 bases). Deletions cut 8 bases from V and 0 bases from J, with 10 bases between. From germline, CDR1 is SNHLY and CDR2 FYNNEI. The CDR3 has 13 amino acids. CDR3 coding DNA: TGTGCCAGCGGCCGGGACAACCAAGAGACCCAGTACTTC. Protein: CASGRDNQETQYF.

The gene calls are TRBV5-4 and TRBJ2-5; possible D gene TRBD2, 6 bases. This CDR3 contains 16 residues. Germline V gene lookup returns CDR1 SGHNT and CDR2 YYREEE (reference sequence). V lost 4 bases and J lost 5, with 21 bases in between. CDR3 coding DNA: TGTGCCAGCAGCCCGAAAGGTGGTAGCGGCTTGGAGACCCAGTACTTC. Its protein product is CASSPKGGSGLETQYF.

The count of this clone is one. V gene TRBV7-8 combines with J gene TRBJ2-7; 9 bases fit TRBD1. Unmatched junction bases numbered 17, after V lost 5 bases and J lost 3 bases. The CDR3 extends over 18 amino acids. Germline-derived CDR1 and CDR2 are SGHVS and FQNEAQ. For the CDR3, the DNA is TGTGCCAGCAGCAGTGACCGACAGGGGGACTTACTTCACTACGAGCAGTACTTC. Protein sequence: CASSSDRQGDLLHYEQYF.

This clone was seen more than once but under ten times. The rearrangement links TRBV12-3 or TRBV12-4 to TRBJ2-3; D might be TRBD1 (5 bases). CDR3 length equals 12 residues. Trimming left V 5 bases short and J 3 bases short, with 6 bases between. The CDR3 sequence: CASSPGTDTQYF. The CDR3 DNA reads TGTGCCAGCAGTCCAGGGACAGATACGCAGTATTTT.

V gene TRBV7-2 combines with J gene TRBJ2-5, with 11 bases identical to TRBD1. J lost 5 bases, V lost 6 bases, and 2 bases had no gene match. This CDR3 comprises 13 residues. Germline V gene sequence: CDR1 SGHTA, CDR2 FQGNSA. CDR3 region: CASSWDRGETQYF. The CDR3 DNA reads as TGTGCCAGCAGTTGGGACAGGGGGGAGACCCAGTACTTC.

The CDR3 loop reads CASSLGENTEAFF. Here the CDR3 DNA reads TGTGCCAGCAGCTTAGGGGAGAACACTGAAGCTTTCTTT. V gene TRBV7-6 combines with J gene TRBJ1-1; D gene unclear. CDR1 is SGHVS and CDR2 is FNYEAQ in the germline V gene. The V gene lost 1 base and the J gene lost 1 base, with 4 bases spanning the gap. This CDR3 is 13 amino acids long.

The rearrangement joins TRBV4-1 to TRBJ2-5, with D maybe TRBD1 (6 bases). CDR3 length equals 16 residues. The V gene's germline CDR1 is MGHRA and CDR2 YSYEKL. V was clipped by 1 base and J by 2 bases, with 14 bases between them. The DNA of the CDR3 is TGCGCCAGCAGCCAAGTTCCAGGGGTTGCGCAAGAGACCCAGTACTTC. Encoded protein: CASSQVPGVAQETQYF.

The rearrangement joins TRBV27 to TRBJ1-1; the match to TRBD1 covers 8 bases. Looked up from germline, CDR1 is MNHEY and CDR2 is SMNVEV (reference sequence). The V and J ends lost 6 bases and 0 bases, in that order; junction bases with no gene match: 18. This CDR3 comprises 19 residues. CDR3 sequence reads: CASSRTGQAHTLMNTEAFF. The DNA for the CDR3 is TGTGCCAGCAGCCGGACAGGGCAAGCACATACTTTGATGAACACTGAAGCTTTCTTT.

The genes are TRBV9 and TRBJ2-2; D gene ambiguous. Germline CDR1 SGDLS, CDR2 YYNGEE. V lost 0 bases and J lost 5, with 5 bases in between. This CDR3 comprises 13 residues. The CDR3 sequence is CASSVVATGELFF. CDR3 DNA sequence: TGTGCCAGCAGCGTAGTCGCAACCGGGGAGCTGTTTTTT.

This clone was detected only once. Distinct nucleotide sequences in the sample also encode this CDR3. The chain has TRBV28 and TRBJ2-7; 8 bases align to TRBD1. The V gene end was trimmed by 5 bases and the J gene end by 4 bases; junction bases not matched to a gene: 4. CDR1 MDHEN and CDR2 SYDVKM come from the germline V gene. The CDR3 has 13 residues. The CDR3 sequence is CASSPGQGYEQYF. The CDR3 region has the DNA TGTGCCAGCAGTCCTGGACAGGGTTACGAGCAGTACTTC.

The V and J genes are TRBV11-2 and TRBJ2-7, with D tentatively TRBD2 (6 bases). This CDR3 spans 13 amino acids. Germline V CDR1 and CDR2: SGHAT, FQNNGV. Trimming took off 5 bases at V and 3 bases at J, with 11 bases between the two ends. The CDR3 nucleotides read TGTGCCAGCAGCAACCGGGGAGGCTACGAGCAGTACTTC. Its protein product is CASSNRGGYEQYF.

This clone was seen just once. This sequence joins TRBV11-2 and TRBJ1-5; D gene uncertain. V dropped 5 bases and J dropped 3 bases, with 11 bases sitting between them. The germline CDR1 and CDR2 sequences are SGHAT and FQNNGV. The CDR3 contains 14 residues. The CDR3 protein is CASSPTDINQPQHF. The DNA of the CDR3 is TGTGCCAGCAGCCCTACCGACATCAATCAGCCCCAGCATTTT.

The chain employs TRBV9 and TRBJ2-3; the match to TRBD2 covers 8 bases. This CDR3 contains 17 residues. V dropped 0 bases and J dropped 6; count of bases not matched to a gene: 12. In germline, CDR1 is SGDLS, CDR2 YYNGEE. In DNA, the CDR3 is TGTGCCAGCAGCGTAGTGCCGGGAGGGTCGGCTAAGGATACGCAGTATTTT. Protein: CASSVVPGGSAKDTQYF.

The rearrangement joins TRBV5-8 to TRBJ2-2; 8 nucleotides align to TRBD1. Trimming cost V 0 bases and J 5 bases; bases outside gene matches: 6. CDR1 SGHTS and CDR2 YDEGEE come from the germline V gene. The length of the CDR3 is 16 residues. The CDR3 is CASSLVQGAYTGELFF. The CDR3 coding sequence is TGTGCCAGCAGCTTGGTCCAGGGGGCATATACCGGGGAGCTGTTTTTT.

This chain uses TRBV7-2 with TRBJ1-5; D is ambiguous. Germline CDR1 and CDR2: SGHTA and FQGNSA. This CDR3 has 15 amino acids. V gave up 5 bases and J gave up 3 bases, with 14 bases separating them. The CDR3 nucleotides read TGTGCCAGCAGCCCTGGACCCTTCCTCAATCAGCCCCAGCATTTT. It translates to CASSPGPFLNQPQHF. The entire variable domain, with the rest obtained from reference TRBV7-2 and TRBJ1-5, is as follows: GAGVSQSPSNKVTEKGKDVELRCDPISGHTALYWYRQSLGQGLEFLIYFQGNSAPDKSGLPSDRFSAERTGGSVSTLTIQRTQQEDSAVYLCASSPGPFLNQPQHFGDGTRLSIL.

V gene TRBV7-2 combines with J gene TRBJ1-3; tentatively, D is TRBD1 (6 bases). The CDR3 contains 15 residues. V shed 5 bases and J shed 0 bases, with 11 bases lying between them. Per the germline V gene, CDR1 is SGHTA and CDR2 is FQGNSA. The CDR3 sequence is CASSPGQTSGNTIYF. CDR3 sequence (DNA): TGTGCCAGCAGCCCCGGACAGACCTCTGGAAACACCATATATTTT.

The CDR3 reads CASSVGRQGVYGYTF. In nucleotides, the CDR3 is TGTGCCAGCAGCGTAGGCCGGCAGGGGGTCTATGGCTACACCTTC. The chain carries TRBV9 and TRBJ1-2; 7 bases agree with TRBD1. Germline trimming cut 0 bases from V and 4 bases from J; bases unmatched to any gene: 6. Germline CDR1 and CDR2: SGDLS and YYNGEE. This CDR3 has 15 residues. Combining the CDR3 with reference TRBV9 and TRBJ1-2 gives the whole variable domain DSGVTQTPKHLITATGQRVTLRCSPRSGDLSVYWYQQSLDQGLQFLIQYYNGEERAKGNILERFSAQQFPDLHSELNLSSLELGDSALYFCASSVGRQGVYGYTFGSGTRLTVV.

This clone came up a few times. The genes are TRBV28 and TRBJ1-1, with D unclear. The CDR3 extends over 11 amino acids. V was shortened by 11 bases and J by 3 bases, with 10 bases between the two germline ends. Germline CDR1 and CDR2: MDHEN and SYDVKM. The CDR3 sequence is CACIRDTEAFF. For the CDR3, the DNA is TGTGCCTGCATTAGGGACACTGAAGCTTTCTTT.

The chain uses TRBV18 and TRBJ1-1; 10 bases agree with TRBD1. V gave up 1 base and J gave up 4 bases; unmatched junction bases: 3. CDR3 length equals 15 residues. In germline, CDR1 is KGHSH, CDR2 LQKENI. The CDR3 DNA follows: TGTGCCAGCTCACCACGGACAGGGGGAATCACTGAAGCTTTCTTT. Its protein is CASSPRTGGITEAFF.

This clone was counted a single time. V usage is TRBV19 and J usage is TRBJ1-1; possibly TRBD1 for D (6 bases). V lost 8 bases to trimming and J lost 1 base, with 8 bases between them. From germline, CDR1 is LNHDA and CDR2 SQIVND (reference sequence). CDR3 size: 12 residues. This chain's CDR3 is CASGTRNTEAFF. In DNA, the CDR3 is TGTGCCAGTGGGACAAGGAACACTGAAGCTTTCTTT. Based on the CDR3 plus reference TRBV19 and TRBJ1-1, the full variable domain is DGGITQSPKYLFRKEGQNVTLSCEQNLNHDAMYWYRQDPGQGLRLIYYSQIVNDFQKGDIAEGYSVSREKKESFPLTVTSAQKNPTAFYLCASGTRNTEAFFGQGTRLTVV.

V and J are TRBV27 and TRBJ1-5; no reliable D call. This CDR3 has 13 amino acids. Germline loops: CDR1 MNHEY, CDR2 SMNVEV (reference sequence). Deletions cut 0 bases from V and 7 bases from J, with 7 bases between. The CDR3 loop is CASSLSGFQPQHF. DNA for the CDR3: TGTGCCAGCAGTTTATCTGGTTTCCAGCCCCAGCATTTT.

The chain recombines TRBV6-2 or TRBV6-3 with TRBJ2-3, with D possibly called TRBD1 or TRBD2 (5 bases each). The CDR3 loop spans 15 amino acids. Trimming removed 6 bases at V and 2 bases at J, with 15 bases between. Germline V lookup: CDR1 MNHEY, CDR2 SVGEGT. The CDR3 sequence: CASSNRDGHTDTQYF. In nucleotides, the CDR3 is TGTGCCAGCAGCAACCGGGACGGACACACAGATACGCAGTATTTT.